The 9 T cell receptor beta chains reported below all come from one sample, sequenced in a study of blood T cell repertoires in COVID-19 (dated by TCRdb to about 2020). The library was built by means of the immunoSEQ multiplex PCR assay. This immuneACCESS table, as held by TCRdb, lists in-frame sequences with V and J called but not all clones. Of the missing ones, under half trace to an unresolved V gene in checked studies; the others have no known cause. The sample has fewer than 150,000 clones on record, 85% of them singletons. Clones ranked in the top ten supply under 4% of the sample. The sample comprised peripheral blood. The receptors here all came from a man between 40 and 49 years old with acute or convalescent COVID-19.

V usage is TRBV19 and J usage is TRBJ1-1; TRBD1 might be the D (5 bases). The V gene lost 1 base and the J gene lost 0 bases, with 12 bases spanning the gap. In germline, CDR1 is LNHDA, CDR2 SQIVND (reference sequence). The CDR3 runs to 16 residues. The CDR3 nucleotides read TGTGCCAGTAGTATAGGATCAGGGTCCATGAACACTGAAGCTTTCTTT. Amino acid sequence: CASSIGSGSMNTEAFF.

The chain joins TRBV19 to TRBJ1-5, with 8 bases fitting TRBD1. CDR1 is LNHDA and CDR2 is SQIVND in the germline V gene (reference sequence). Trimming took 4 bases from V and 1 from J; bases not matched to a gene: 3. CDR3 length equals 15 residues. The chain's CDR3 is CASSKDRASNQPQHF. DNA for the CDR3: TGTGCCAGTAGTAAGGACAGGGCGAGCAATCAGCCCCAGCATTTT.

V gene TRBV18 combines with J gene TRBJ2-3, with TRBD2 matching 8 bases. Germline V gene lookup returns CDR1 KGHSH and CDR2 LQKENI. Trimming removed 6 bases from V and 1 base from J; junction bases left unmatched: 3. The CDR3 is 14 residues long. Here the CDR3 reads CASSGRGGTDTQYF. CDR3 DNA sequence: TGTGCCAGCTCTGGGCGGGGGGGCACAGATACGCAGTATTTT.

The CDR3 DNA is TGTGCCAGCAGCCATAACACAGGGGGGAGAAATTCACCCCTCCACTTT. This codes for CASSHNTGGRNSPLHF. The chain recombines TRBV7-9 with TRBJ1-6; 8 bases line up with TRBD1. The V gene's germline CDR1 is SEHNR and CDR2 FQNEAQ (reference sequence). CDR3 length equals 16 residues. After removal of 5 bases from V and 7 bases from J, the junction contained 10 bases not matched to a gene.

This chain links TRBV7-9 with TRBJ1-3; no clear D gene. Germline V gene lookup returns CDR1 SEHNR and CDR2 FQNEAQ (reference sequence). V was shortened by 0 bases and J by 0 bases, with 15 bases between the two germline ends. This CDR3 region has 18 residues. Here the CDR3 reads CASSLAGYGADSGNTIYF. As DNA, the CDR3 is TGTGCCAGCAGCTTAGCGGGTTACGGAGCAGACTCTGGAAACACCATATATTTT. The variable domain in full, completed from reference TRBV7-9 and TRBJ1-3, reads DTGVSQNPRHKITKRGQNVTFRCDPISEHNRLYWYRQTLGQGPEFLTYFQNEAQLEKSRLLSDRFSAERPKGSFSTLEIQRTEQGDSAMYLCASSLAGYGADSGNTIYFGEGSWLTVV.

The chain is built from TRBV5-1 and TRBJ2-7; 7 bases align to TRBD2. The CDR3 sequence is 14 residues long. CDR1 and CDR2 (germline): SGHRS, YFSETQ. The trim removed 8 bases at V and 2 bases at J, leaving 10 bases unmatched. The DNA for the CDR3 is TGCGCCAGTTCTTCTAGCGGCCTAACCTACGAGCAGTACTTC. This encodes CASSSSGLTYEQYF.

The chain carries TRBV6-1 and TRBJ2-7, with D uncertain. Germline V gene data show CDR1 as MNHNS and CDR2 as SASEGT. The CDR3 is made up of 14 amino acids. V dropped 2 bases and J dropped 4 bases, with 12 bases sitting between them. The DNA of the CDR3 is TGTGCCAGCAGTGAATCTGGTCTTCTATACGAGCAGTACTTC. This gives the protein CASSESGLLYEQYF.

V usage is TRBV3-1 (or the pseudogene TRBV3-2) and J usage is TRBJ1-4; D gene ambiguous. V was trimmed by 3 bases and J by 7 bases, leaving 15 bases between them. Per the germline V gene, CDR1 is LGHDT and CDR2 is YNNKEL (reference sequence). This CDR3 spans 15 amino acids. CDR3 nucleotide sequence: TGTGCCAGCAGCCACGTCCCGGGGATAGCTGAAAAACTGTTTTTT. Translation gives CASSHVPGIAEKLFF.

The chain links TRBV19 to TRBJ2-1; 8 bases agree with TRBD1. CDR3 length equals 14 residues. V trimming: 6 bases; J trimming: 3 bases; junction bases outside the gene matches: 4. Germline V gives CDR1 LNHDA, CDR2 SQIVND (reference sequence). CDR3 sequence (DNA): TGTGCCAGTAGCGACAGGGGAATCTACAATGAGCAGTTCTTC. As protein: CASSDRGIYNEQFF.